This TCR beta chain was sequenced during a study of PD-L1 blockade in urothelial cancer. CDR3 size: 15 residues. Germline V gene sequence: CDR1 MNHEY, CDR2 SMNVEV (reference sequence). The junction had 11 bases not matched to a gene; V was cut back by 10 bases and J by 4 bases. Sequencing used immunoSEQ multiplex PCR; TCRdb keeps in-frame clones, though not all of them. The table has around 40,000 clones, roughly 81% seen once; the top ten hold roughly 2.5%. Regarding time point: peripheral blood 6 weeks after treatment start. This material consisted of PBMCs, taken around atezolizumab (anti-PD-L1) treatment. This chain connects TRBV27 to TRBJ1-2; TRBD1 matches at 11 bases. The origin of this receptor is a man between 65 and 79 years old with urothelial cancer. The CDR3 loop reads CANFGQGAIGYGYTF. CDR3 coding DNA: TGTGCCAATTTTGGACAGGGGGCGATAGGCTATGGCTACACCTTC.